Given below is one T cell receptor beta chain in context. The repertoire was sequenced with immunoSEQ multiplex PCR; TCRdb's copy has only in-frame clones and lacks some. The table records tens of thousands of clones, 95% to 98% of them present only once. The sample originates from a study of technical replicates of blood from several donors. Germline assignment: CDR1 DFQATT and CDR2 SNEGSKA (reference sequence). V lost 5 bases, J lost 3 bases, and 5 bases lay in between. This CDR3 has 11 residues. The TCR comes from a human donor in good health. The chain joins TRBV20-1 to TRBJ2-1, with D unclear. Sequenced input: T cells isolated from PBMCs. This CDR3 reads CSAASYNEQFF. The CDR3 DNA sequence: TGCAGTGCTGCTAGCTACAATGAGCAGTTCTTC.